Shown below are 30 T cell receptor beta chains from a single sample sequenced in a study of T cell responses to AZD1222 COVID-19 vaccine. The data were produced by immunoSEQ multiplex PCR, yet TCRdb's version contains in-frame clones alone and is incomplete. The sample contains some 150,000 clones, 90% of which appear only once. Here the sequenced sample was peripheral blood, taken 28 days after the second AZD1222 dose. The receptors come from an adult who received the AZD1222 COVID-19 vaccine.

Here the CDR3 reads CASSLSGTQYF. Written as DNA, the CDR3 is TGTGCCAGCAGCTTGTCCGGGACCCAGTACTTC. This chain uses TRBV5-4 with TRBJ2-5; no clear D. The germline V and J ends were trimmed by 1 base and 7 bases, with 5 bases remaining between them. Looked up from germline, CDR1 is SGHNT and CDR2 is YYREEE (reference sequence). The CDR3 covers 11 residues.

The rearrangement uses TRBV9 and TRBJ2-2; D unresolved. CDR1 and CDR2 (germline): SGDLS, YYNGEE. V gave up 0 bases and J gave up 2 bases, with 8 bases separating them. The CDR3 is 15 residues long. CDR3 amino acids: CASSVAGLNTGELFF. CDR3 sequence (DNA): TGTGCCAGCAGCGTAGCCGGGCTAAACACCGGGGAGCTGTTTTTT.

The chain carries TRBV2 and TRBJ1-3; no definite D call. The CDR3 loop spans 15 amino acids. Germline V gene data show CDR1 as SNHLY and CDR2 as FYNNEI. Trimming removed 5 bases from V and 0 bases from J, with 11 bases in between. CDR3 bases: TGTGCCAGCAGTTTGGACGGTAGCTCTGGAAACACCATATATTTT. Translating gives CASSLDGSSGNTIYF.

This clone showed up just once. The J gene is TRBJ2-1, the V gene TRBV11-2, with D possibly being TRBD1 (6 bases). Germline loops: CDR1 SGHAT, CDR2 FQNNGV. Trimming cost V 0 bases and J 7 bases, with 13 bases left between them. The CDR3 spans 15 residues. The CDR3 spells CASSLDGTGRNEQFF. The CDR3 nucleotides are TGTGCCAGCAGCTTAGATGGCACAGGGCGAAATGAGCAGTTCTTC. Using reference TRBV11-2 and TRBJ2-1 for the parts outside the CDR3, the full variable domain is EAGVAQSPRYKIIEKRQSVAFWCNPISGHATLYWYQQILGQGPKLLIQFQNNGVVDDSQLPKDRFSAERLKGVDSTLKIQPAKLEDSAVYLCASSLDGTGRNEQFFGPGTRLTVL.

The chain employs TRBV20-1 and TRBJ1-4; no reliable D call. There are 10 residues in the CDR3. V was cut by 0 bases and J by 10 bases, with 3 bases left in between. CDR1 and CDR2 from the germline V gene are DFQATT and SNEGSKA (reference sequence). Here the CDR3 reads CSARDVKLFF. Here the CDR3 DNA reads TGCAGTGCTAGAGATGTAAAACTGTTTTTT.

The genes are TRBV30 and TRBJ2-7; 13 nucleotides agree with TRBD2. From germline, CDR1 is GTSNPN and CDR2 SVGIG (reference sequence). The CDR3 loop spans 17 amino acids. With 0 bases clipped from V and 4 bases from J, the junction kept 9 bases outside the gene matches. The CDR3 protein is CAWSVLAGGPGFYEQYF. The DNA for the CDR3 is TGTGCCTGGAGTGTACTAGCGGGAGGGCCGGGGTTTTACGAGCAGTACTTC.

The rearrangement links TRBV21-1 to TRBJ2-7; the table's D call, TRBD1, has no DNA check behind it. TRBV21-1 has pseudogene status. The CDR3 length is 15 residues. The CDR3 region has the DNA TGTGCCAGCAGCCCGGAGGGACAGCTCGGGTACGAGCAGTACTTC. Translating gives CASSPEGQLGYEQYF.

This chain connects TRBV5-5 to TRBJ2-7; 12 bases are a match to TRBD2. The CDR3 extends over 14 amino acids. Germline V gene data show CDR1 as SGHKS and CDR2 as YYEKEE (reference sequence). Trimming took 5 bases from V and 2 from J; bases not matched to a gene: 2. The CDR3 reads CASSSSGRAYEQYF. In DNA, the CDR3 is TGTGCCAGCAGTTCTAGCGGGAGGGCCTACGAGCAGTACTTC.

The rearrangement links TRBV19 to TRBJ1-2; no firm D call. The CDR3 consists of 14 residues. The V gene lost 8 bases and the J gene lost 4 bases, with 17 bases spanning the gap. The germline V gene encodes CDR1 LNHDA and CDR2 SQIVND (reference sequence). This CDR3 reads CASQGRADLYGYTF. The CDR3 nucleotides are TGTGCCAGTCAAGGGAGGGCTGATCTCTATGGCTACACCTTC.

The genes are TRBV30 and TRBJ1-3, with TRBD1 as a possible D gene (5 bases). Germline CDR1 is GTSNPN and CDR2 is SVGIG (reference sequence). Trimming left V 5 bases short and J 0 bases short, with 11 bases between. This CDR3 is 14 amino acids long. CDR3 in amino acids: CAWYSGLSGNTIYF. The CDR3 DNA reads TGTGCCTGGTACTCGGGGCTCTCTGGAAACACCATATATTTT.

The chain employs TRBV7-9 and TRBJ1-5, with D perhaps matching TRBD1 (5 bases). V shed 1 base and J shed 1 base, with 5 bases lying between them. Germline values: CDR1 SEHNR, CDR2 FQNEAQ (reference sequence). The CDR3 contains 14 residues. The CDR3 protein is CASSLGTSNQPQHF. CDR3 nucleotides: TGTGCCAGCAGCTTAGGGACAAGCAATCAGCCCCAGCATTTT.

The chain joins TRBV3-1 (or the pseudogene TRBV3-2) to TRBJ1-2; 9 bases match TRBD1. The CDR3 length is 14 residues. V was clipped by 1 base and J by 4 bases; unmatched bases: 1. In germline, CDR1 is LGHDT, CDR2 YNNKEL (reference sequence). CDR3 residues: CASSQGDRAYGYTF. In nucleotides, the CDR3 is TGTGCCAGCAGCCAAGGGGACAGGGCCTATGGCTACACCTTC.

Note on this clone: One end of the junction fails to match germline, which may point to a read error. V gene TRBV24-1 combines with J gene TRBJ2-1; 7 bases align to TRBD1. The CDR3 is made up of 15 amino acids. From germline, CDR1 is KGHDR and CDR2 SFDVKD. The CDR3 DNA follows: TGTGCCACCAGTCCATTTGGGCCCTCAGGGGGTGAGCGGTTCTTC. Amino acid sequence: CATSPFGPSGGERFF.

DNA for the CDR3: TGTGCCAGCAGTGAAGCGCGGAAGGGAGACTATGGCTACACCTTC. Translation: CASSEARKGDYGYTF. The chain employs TRBV2 and TRBJ1-2; D is unclear. Trimming removed 0 bases at V and 3 bases at J, with 11 bases between. Germline CDR1 is SNHLY and CDR2 is FYNNEI. There are 15 residues in the CDR3.

The V and J genes are TRBV5-6 and TRBJ1-1; the D is unclear. The CDR3 is 13 amino acids. Germline CDR1 is SGHDT and CDR2 is YYEEEE. The germline V and J ends were trimmed by 3 bases and 6 bases, with 12 bases remaining between them. CDR3 coding DNA: TGTGCCAGCAGCTCGACCGAGGACCCTGAAGCTTTCTTT. Translation: CASSSTEDPEAFF. Looking up the rest from reference TRBV5-6 and TRBJ1-1 gives the full variable domain: DAGVTQSPTHLIKTRGQQVTLRCSPKSGHDTVSWYQQALGQGPQFIFQYYEEEERQRGNFPDRFSGHQFPNYSSELNVNALLLGDSALYLCASSSTEDPEAFFGQGTRLTVV.

In its sample, this clone was seen once. V is TRBV6-5 and J is TRBJ1-3, with 8 bases aligning to TRBD1. This CDR3 region has 16 residues. CDR1 is MNHEY, CDR2 SVGAGI, per germline. After removal of 4 bases from V and 5 bases from J, the junction contained 10 bases not matched to a gene. The CDR3 DNA sequence: TGTGCCAGCAGTTCCGACCCAAGGACAGGGAGAAACACCATATATTTT. It specifies CASSSDPRTGRNTIYF.

This rearrangement joins TRBV27 to TRBJ2-5, with D maybe TRBD2 (6 bases). Germline CDR1 MNHEY, CDR2 SMNVEV (reference sequence). The CDR3 contains 17 residues. V gave up 4 bases and J gave up 3 bases, with 21 bases separating them. CDR3 region: CASSSAPPGAPKETQYF. The CDR3 DNA reads as TGTGCCAGCAGTTCGGCCCCTCCGGGAGCCCCGAAAGAGACCCAGTACTTC.

The chain links TRBV6-5 to TRBJ2-3; no firm D call. Germline CDR1 MNHEY, CDR2 SVGAGI. The CDR3 sequence is 16 residues long. Trimming cost V 0 bases and J 4 bases, with 14 bases left between them. The CDR3 region has the DNA TGTGCCAGCAGTTACTCTTTCAAGCCAACAGCAGATACGCAGTATTTT. Amino acids: CASSYSFKPTADTQYF.

The V and J genes are TRBV10-3 and TRBJ2-5; the match to TRBD1 covers 8 bases. V shed 11 bases and J 4 bases; nucleotides not matched to a gene: 9. CDR1 and CDR2 (germline): ENHRY, SYGVKD. The CDR3 has 13 amino acids. The CDR3 spells CASTGGQRETQYF. The CDR3 nucleotides read TGTGCCTCAACAGGGGGACAACGAGAGACCCAGTACTTC.

The chain couples TRBV19 to TRBJ2-1; 8 bases agree with TRBD1. CDR3 length: 14 amino acids. Per germline, CDR1 LNHDA and CDR2 SQIVND (reference sequence). The trim removed 3 bases at V and 7 bases at J, leaving 5 bases unmatched. The CDR3 DNA reads TGTGCCAGTAGTATCCAGGGGGCGTCAAATGAGCAGTTCTTC. Translated: CASSIQGASNEQFF.

The CDR3 reads CAWSTTANQPQHF. The CDR3 DNA follows: TGTGCCTGGAGTACGACGGCCAATCAGCCCCAGCATTTT. This chain connects TRBV30 to TRBJ1-5, with unresolved D. Germline V gives CDR1 GTSNPN, CDR2 SVGIG (reference sequence). The CDR3 is made up of 13 amino acids. With 2 bases removed from V and 3 bases from J, the gap between germline ends came to 8 bases.

This clone was recorded once. V and J are TRBV5-4 and TRBJ2-7; weak D call: TRBD2 (7 bases). In germline, CDR1 is SGHNT, CDR2 YYREEE (reference sequence). The CDR3 totals 15 residues. Trimming cost V 4 bases and J 0 bases, with 14 bases left between them. Here the CDR3 reads CASSKGGSPSYEQYF. The CDR3 DNA reads TGTGCCAGCAGCAAGGGGGGGAGCCCCTCCTACGAGCAGTACTTC.

V gene TRBV27 combines with J gene TRBJ2-3; D possibly corresponds to TRBD1 (6 bases). Trimming removed 5 bases at V and 0 bases at J, with 18 bases between. CDR1 is MNHEY, CDR2 SMNVEV, per germline (reference sequence). This CDR3 has 17 residues. CDR3 region: CASSGGGDIRSTDTQYF. The CDR3 nucleotides are TGTGCCAGCAGTGGGGGTGGGGACATCAGAAGCACAGATACGCAGTATTTT.

This chain connects TRBV6-1 to TRBJ1-2; no firm D call. Trimming stripped 2 bases from V and 4 bases from J, with 11 bases between. The CDR3 covers 14 residues. The V gene's germline CDR1 is MNHNS and CDR2 SASEGT. The CDR3 coding sequence is TGTGCCAGCAGTGAACATGGTGGCGGCTATGGCTACACCTTC. This sequence encodes CASSEHGGGYGYTF.

V is TRBV5-1 and J is TRBJ2-5, with TRBD2 as a possible D gene (5 bases). V lost 3 bases to trimming and J lost 5 bases, with 14 bases between them. Germline lookup yields CDR1 SGHRS and CDR2 YFSETQ. This CDR3 contains 14 residues. The CDR3: CASSSRGSSETQYF. The CDR3 bases are TGCGCCAGCAGCTCTCGGGGATCATCGGAGACCCAGTACTTC.

The rearrangement joins TRBV27 to TRBJ2-7, with unresolved D. The CDR3 extends over 13 amino acids. The germline CDR1 and CDR2 sequences are MNHEY and SMNVEV (reference sequence). Trimming shortened V by 5 bases and J by 3 bases, and 11 bases separated the two germline ends. The DNA of the CDR3 is TGTGCCAGCAGTCTTGGGATGGGCTACGAGCAGTACTTC. This sequence encodes CASSLGMGYEQYF.

The chain's CDR3 is CASGSGTGHQETQYF. CDR3 sequence (DNA): TGTGCCAGTGGCTCCGGGACAGGGCACCAAGAGACCCAGTACTTC. V and J are TRBV19 and TRBJ2-5, with 9 bases lining up with TRBD1. From germline, CDR1 is LNHDA and CDR2 SQIVND (reference sequence). CDR3 length: 15 residues. V lost 8 bases and J lost 0; bases outside the gene matches: 7.

V gene TRBV30 combines with J gene TRBJ1-6; D remains unclear. Germline CDR1 and CDR2: GTSNPN and SVGIG (reference sequence). The germline V and J ends were trimmed by 4 bases and 2 bases, with 15 bases remaining between them. The CDR3 has 16 residues. CDR3 coding DNA: TGTGCCTGGAAAAGCGGGCCCGGACCCTATAATTCACCCCTCCACTTT. Protein: CAWKSGPGPYNSPLHF.

The chain combines TRBV29-1 with TRBJ1-5; TRBD1 agrees at 9 bases. CDR1 and CDR2 (germline): SQVTM, ANQGSEA. The V segment lost 6 bases and the J segment 1 base; nucleotides outside the gene matches: 4. The CDR3 extends over 14 amino acids. The CDR3 coding sequence is TGCAGCGTCGTGGGACAGGGCAGCAATCAGCCCCAGCATTTT. Its translation: CSVVGQGSNQPQHF.

The chain links TRBV10-3 to TRBJ1-3; perhaps TRBD1 as D (5 bases). CDR1 is ENHRY, CDR2 SYGVKD, per germline. V lost 0 bases and J 1 base, leaving 13 bases between the germline ends. The CDR3 totals 17 residues. CDR3 DNA: TGTGCCATCAGTGAGTCGAGGGGCAGAGGGTCTGGAAACACCATATATTTT. This gives the protein CAISESRGRGSGNTIYF.